Below, 17 T cell receptor beta chains from the same sample are listed, as sequenced in a study of PD-1 blockade in classical Hodgkin lymphoma. Every patient relapsed after autologous stem cell transplantation, and brentuximab vedotin exposure varied. TCRdb's table, derived via immunoSEQ multiplex PCR, lists solely in-frame clones and lacks some. The sample lists about 59,000 clones, 90% occurring once. Source: peripheral blood mononuclear cells (PBMCs), taken at baseline. The receptors derive from a human donor with classical Hodgkin lymphoma.

The gene calls are TRBV5-1 and TRBJ2-7; 9 bases align to TRBD1. Trimming cost V 2 bases and J 4 bases; bases outside gene matches: 4. The germline V gene has CDR1 SGHRS and CDR2 YFSETQ. The CDR3 consists of 14 residues. The chain's CDR3 is CASSFRDREYEQYF. The CDR3, as DNA: TGCGCCAGCAGCTTCCGGGACAGGGAATACGAGCAGTACTTC.

The chain recombines TRBV4-1 with TRBJ2-1, with D perhaps being TRBD1 or TRBD2 (6 bases each). V was trimmed by 6 bases and J by 4 bases, leaving 28 bases between them. The CDR3 consists of 19 residues. Germline V CDR1 and CDR2: MGHRA, YSYEKL. This CDR3 reads CASSLRSGAGRDGYNEQFF. Written as DNA, the CDR3 is TGCGCCAGCAGTCTCAGATCGGGGGCCGGCCGGGACGGTTACAATGAGCAGTTCTTC.

V is TRBV7-3 and J is TRBJ2-7, with D possibly being TRBD1 or TRBD2 (5 bases each). CDR3 length equals 17 residues. The V and J ends lost 11 bases and 4 bases respectively, with 30 bases between them. Germline V gene data show CDR1 as SGHTA and CDR2 as FQGTGA. Here the CDR3 reads CAYLRGAAQGCWYEQYF. The DNA of the CDR3 is TGTGCCTACCTCAGAGGAGCGGCTCAGGGATGTTGGTACGAGCAGTACTTC.

The CDR3 sequence is CASSWRPTEKLFF. In DNA, the CDR3 is TGTGCCAGCAGTTGGCGACCGACAGAAAAACTGTTTTTT. The rearrangement joins TRBV28 to TRBJ1-4; D is uncertain. V lost 4 bases and J lost 8, with 11 bases in between. The germline gives CDR1 MDHEN, CDR2 SYDVKM. This CDR3 comprises 13 residues.

The J gene is TRBJ2-1, the V gene TRBV19, with 10 bases matching TRBD2. This CDR3 region has 15 residues. Germline assignment: CDR1 LNHDA and CDR2 SQIVND (reference sequence). V lost 5 bases to trimming and J lost 4 bases; unmatched junction nucleotides: 5. The CDR3 sequence: CASSGRTSGYNEQFF. DNA for the CDR3: TGTGCCAGTAGTGGTCGGACTAGCGGTTACAATGAGCAGTTCTTC.

The chain combines TRBV6-1 with TRBJ2-1; D uncertain. Germline V gene sequence: CDR1 MNHNS, CDR2 SASEGT. V lost 6 bases and J 0 bases, leaving 6 bases between the germline ends. CDR3 size: 13 residues. This CDR3 is CASSQSSYNEQFF. Written as DNA, the CDR3 is TGTGCCAGCAGCCAGAGCTCCTACAATGAGCAGTTCTTC.

The CDR3 is CASSTFEGWYTQYF. In nucleotides, the CDR3 is TGTGCCAGTAGTACCTTCGAGGGTTGGTATACGCAGTATTTT. The V and J genes are TRBV19 and TRBJ2-3; perhaps TRBD2 as D (5 bases). Germline assignment: CDR1 LNHDA and CDR2 SQIVND (reference sequence). This CDR3 comprises 14 residues. Between the trimmed V and J ends, which lost 4 bases and 7 bases, there was a span of 15 bases.

V and J are TRBV9 and TRBJ2-2; the D call may be TRBD1 or TRBD2 (5 bases each). The CDR3 has 17 residues. The V gene's germline CDR1 is SGDLS and CDR2 YYNGEE. Deletions cut 6 bases from V and 6 bases from J, with 24 bases between. CDR3 coding DNA: TGTGCCAGCACCCCTAGTGGGGCTAGAGGGGTTGCCGGGGAGCTGTTTTTT. This codes for CASTPSGARGVAGELFF.

The rearrangement links TRBV2 to TRBJ1-5; 8 bases fit TRBD1. V lost 8 bases to trimming and J lost 4 bases; unmatched junction nucleotides: 10. CDR1 SNHLY and CDR2 FYNNEI come from the germline V gene. The CDR3 sequence is 15 residues long. CDR3 sequence: CASGGTGGRNQPQHF. As DNA, the CDR3 is TGTGCCAGCGGAGGGACAGGCGGACGGAATCAGCCCCAGCATTTT.

The J gene is TRBJ2-3, the V gene TRBV10-3; no clear D gene. V was pared by 9 bases and J by 0 bases, with 4 bases between. CDR3 length: 11 amino acids. The germline CDR1 and CDR2 sequences are ENHRY and SYGVKD. CDR3 in DNA: TGTGCCATTGCTAGCACAGATACGCAGTATTTT. It specifies CAIASTDTQYF.

The chain combines TRBV6-6 with TRBJ2-5; D may match TRBD1 or TRBD2 (5 bases each). Germline assignment: CDR1 MNHNY and CDR2 SVGAGI (reference sequence). Trimming removed 6 bases from V and 3 bases from J, with 11 bases in between. The CDR3 spans 13 residues. CDR3 amino acids: CASRARGEETQYF. The CDR3 DNA reads as TGTGCCAGCAGGGCCCGAGGGGAAGAGACCCAGTACTTC.

V usage is TRBV4-1 and J usage is TRBJ2-7, with D possibly matching TRBD1 (6 bases). Looked up from germline, CDR1 is MGHRA and CDR2 is YSYEKL. This CDR3 contains 16 residues. Trimming pared 0 bases from V and 1 base from J, leaving 13 bases between. CDR3 in amino acids: CASSQEDRTLSYEQYF. The CDR3 region has the DNA TGCGCCAGCAGCCAAGAAGACAGGACTCTATCCTACGAGCAGTACTTC.

This chain uses TRBV28 with TRBJ1-2; a weak D match, TRBD1 (5 bases). V lost 5 bases, J lost 0 bases, and 19 bases lay in between. In germline, CDR1 is MDHEN, CDR2 SYDVKM. This CDR3 has 17 amino acids. CDR3 sequence reads: CASSPSTGLKTNYGYTF. In DNA form, the CDR3 reads TGTGCCAGCAGTCCATCCACAGGATTAAAAACTAACTATGGCTACACCTTC.

This clone was seen once. This chain links TRBV6-6 with TRBJ2-7; D is unclear. The CDR3 totals 13 residues. The V and J ends lost 2 bases and 3 bases respectively, with 8 bases between them. Per the germline V gene, CDR1 is MNHNY and CDR2 is SVGAGI (reference sequence). The CDR3 nucleotides read TGTGCCAGCAGTTACCGCCAGAACTACGAGCAGTACTTC. As protein: CASSYRQNYEQYF.

This chain links TRBV6-6 with TRBJ1-6; D remains ambiguous. Per germline, CDR1 MNHNY and CDR2 SVGAGI (reference sequence). The CDR3 consists of 16 residues. Between the trimmed V and J ends, which lost 2 bases and 3 bases, there was a span of 11 bases. The CDR3 sequence: CASSYRRVNYNSPLHF. For the CDR3, the DNA is TGTGCCAGCAGTTACAGACGAGTGAACTATAATTCACCCCTCCACTTT.

This clone was recorded once. The chain employs TRBV27 and TRBJ2-7; 7 bases agree with TRBD1. The germline gives CDR1 MNHEY, CDR2 SMNVEV (reference sequence). V shed 6 bases and J 7 bases; nucleotides not matched to a gene: 9. The CDR3 length is 13 residues. This CDR3 reads CASRPGGSWEQYF. The CDR3 DNA reads as TGTGCCAGCAGGCCAGGGGGAAGCTGGGAGCAGTACTTC.

The table lists this clone with a count of one. V and J are TRBV5-4 and TRBJ2-5, with D unresolved. This CDR3 has 13 residues. Germline CDR1 SGHNT, CDR2 YYREEE (reference sequence). V lost 1 base and J lost 4, with 8 bases in between. The CDR3 protein is CASSLWGRETQYF. CDR3 sequence (DNA): TGTGCCAGCAGCTTGTGGGGAAGAGAGACCCAGTACTTC. The complete variable domain, with remaining parts taken from reference TRBV5-4 and TRBJ2-5, reads ETGVTQSPTHLIKTRGQQVTLRCSSQSGHNTVSWYQQALGQGPQFIFQYYREEENGRGNFPPRFSGLQFPNYSSELNVNALELDDSALYLCASSLWGRETQYFGPGTRLLVL.